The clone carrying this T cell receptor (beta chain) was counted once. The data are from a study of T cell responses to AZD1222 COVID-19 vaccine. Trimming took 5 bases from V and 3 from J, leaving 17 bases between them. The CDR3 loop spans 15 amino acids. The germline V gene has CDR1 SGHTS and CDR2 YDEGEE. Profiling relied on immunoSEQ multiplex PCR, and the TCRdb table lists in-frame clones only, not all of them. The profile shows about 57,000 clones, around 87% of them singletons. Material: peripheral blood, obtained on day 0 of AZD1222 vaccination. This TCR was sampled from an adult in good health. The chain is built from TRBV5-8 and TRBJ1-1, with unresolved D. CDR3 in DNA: TGTGCCAGCAGTCCGAGTCCTCATACCCACACTGAAGCTTTCTTT. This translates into CASSPSPHTHTEAFF.